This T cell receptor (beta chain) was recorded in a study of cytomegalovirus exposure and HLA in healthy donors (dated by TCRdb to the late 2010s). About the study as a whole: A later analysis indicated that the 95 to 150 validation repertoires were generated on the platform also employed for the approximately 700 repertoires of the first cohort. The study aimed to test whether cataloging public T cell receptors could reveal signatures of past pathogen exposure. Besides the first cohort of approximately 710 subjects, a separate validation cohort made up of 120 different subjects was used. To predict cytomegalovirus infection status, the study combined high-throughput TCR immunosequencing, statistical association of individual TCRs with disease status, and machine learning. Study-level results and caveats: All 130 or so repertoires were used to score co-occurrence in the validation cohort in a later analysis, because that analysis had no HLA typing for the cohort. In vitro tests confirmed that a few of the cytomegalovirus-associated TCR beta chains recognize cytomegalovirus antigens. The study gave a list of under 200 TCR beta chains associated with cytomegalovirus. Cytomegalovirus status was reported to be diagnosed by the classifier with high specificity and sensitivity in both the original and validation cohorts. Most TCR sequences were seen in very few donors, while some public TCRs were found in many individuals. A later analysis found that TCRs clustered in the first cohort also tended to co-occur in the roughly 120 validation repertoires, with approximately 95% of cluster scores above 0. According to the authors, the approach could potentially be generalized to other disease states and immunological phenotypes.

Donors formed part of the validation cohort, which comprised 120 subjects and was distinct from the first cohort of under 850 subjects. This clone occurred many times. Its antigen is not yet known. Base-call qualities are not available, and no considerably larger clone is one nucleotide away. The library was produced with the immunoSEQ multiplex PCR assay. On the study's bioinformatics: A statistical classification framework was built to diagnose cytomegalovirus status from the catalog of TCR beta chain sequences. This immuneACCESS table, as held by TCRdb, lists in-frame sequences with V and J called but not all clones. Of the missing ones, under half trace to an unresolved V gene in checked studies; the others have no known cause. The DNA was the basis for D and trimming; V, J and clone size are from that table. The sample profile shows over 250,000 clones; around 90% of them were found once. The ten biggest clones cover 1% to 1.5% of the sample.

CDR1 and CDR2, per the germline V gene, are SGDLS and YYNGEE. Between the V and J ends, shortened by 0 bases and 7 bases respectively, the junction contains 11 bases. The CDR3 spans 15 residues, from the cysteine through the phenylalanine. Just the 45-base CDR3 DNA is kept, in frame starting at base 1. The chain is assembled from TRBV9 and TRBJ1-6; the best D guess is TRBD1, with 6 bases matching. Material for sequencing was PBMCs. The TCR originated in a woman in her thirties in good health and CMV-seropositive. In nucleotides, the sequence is TGTGCCAGCAGCGTAGACAGGGAAGGAAATTCACCCCTCCACTTT. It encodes CASSVDREGNSPLHF.